The clone carrying this TCR beta chain appeared a few times. Its specificity is not known. The CDR3 extends over 15 amino acids. CDR1 is SEHNR, CDR2 FQNEAQ, per germline (reference sequence). J lost 3 bases, V lost 1 base, and 6 bases had no gene match. Via MiXCR, TCRdb re-called the reads, giving one row per CDR3 protein. The table has approximately 100,000 distinct CDR3 sequences, under 25% seen once. The data are from a study of T cell repertoires in cytomegalovirus infection. Study summary: Carrying CMV and the relevant HLA type showed in public TCR beta signatures.

General observations from the study: Pooled public TCR beta family frequency picked out CMV carriers with the relevant HLA. In two of eight donors, the top clonotype was HLA-C-restricted CMV-specific.

V is TRBV7-9 and J is TRBJ2-7; TRBD1 aligns across 7 bases. What was sequenced was CD8+ T cells from PBMCs. This sequence was found in a human donor in good health (CMV status not recorded). Some clones in this sample may be carry-over from other donors' samples. Here the CDR3 reads CASSLVRQGDYEQYF. The CDR3 DNA is TGTGCCAGCAGCTTAGTTCGGCAGGGGGACTACGAGCAGTACTTC.